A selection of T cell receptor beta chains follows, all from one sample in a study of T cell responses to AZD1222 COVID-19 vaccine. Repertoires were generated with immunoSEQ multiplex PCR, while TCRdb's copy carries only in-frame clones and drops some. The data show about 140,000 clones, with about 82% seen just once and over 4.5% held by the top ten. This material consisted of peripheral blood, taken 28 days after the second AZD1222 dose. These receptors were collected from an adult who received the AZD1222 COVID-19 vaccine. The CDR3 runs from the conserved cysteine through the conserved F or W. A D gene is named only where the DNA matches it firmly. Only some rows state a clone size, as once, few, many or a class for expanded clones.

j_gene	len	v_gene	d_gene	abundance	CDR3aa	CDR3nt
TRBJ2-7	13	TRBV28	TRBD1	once	CASSAGTGIEQYF	TGTGCCAGCAGTGCCGGGACAGGGATCGAGCAGTACTTC
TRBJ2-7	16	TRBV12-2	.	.	CASRSSAAAFKGEQYF	TGTGCAAGTCGCTCATCCGCTGCAGCGTTCAAAGGCGAGCAGTACTTC
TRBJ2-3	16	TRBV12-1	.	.	CASRRQLAPSTDTQYF	TGTGCCAGCCGCCGCCAACTAGCACCTAGCACAGATACGCAGTATTTT
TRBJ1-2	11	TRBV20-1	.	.	CSAGEGYGYTF	TGCAGCGCCGGGGAGGGATATGGCTACACCTTC
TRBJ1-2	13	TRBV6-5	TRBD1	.	CAGGDRANYGYTF	TGTGCCGGGGGGGACAGGGCCAACTATGGCTACACCTTC
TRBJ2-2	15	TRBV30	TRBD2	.	CAWTLSGRVTGELFF	TGTGCCTGGACTCTAAGCGGGAGGGTAACCGGGGAGCTGTTTTTT
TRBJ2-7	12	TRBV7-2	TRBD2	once	CASTSGSHEQYF	TGTGCCAGCACCAGCGGGAGTCACGAGCAGTACTTC
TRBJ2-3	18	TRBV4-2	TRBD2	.	CASSQEGRKLAGTDTQYF	TGTGCCAGCAGCCAAGAAGGAAGGAAACTAGCGGGAACAGATACGCAGTATTTT
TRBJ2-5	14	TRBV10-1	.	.	CASSGFGHEETQYF	TGCGCCAGCAGTGGGTTTGGACACGAAGAGACCCAGTACTTC
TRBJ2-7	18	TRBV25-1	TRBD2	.	CASSDRFTLAPRPYEQYF	TGTGCCAGCAGTGACCGCTTTACACTAGCGCCAAGACCCTACGAGCAGTACTTC
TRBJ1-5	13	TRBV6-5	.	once	CASSAIGNQPQHF	TGTGCCAGCAGCGCCATAGGCAATCAGCCCCAGCATTTT
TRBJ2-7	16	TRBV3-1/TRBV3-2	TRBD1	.	CASSPRTGGWKNEQYF	TGTGCCAGCAGCCCCCGGACAGGGGGCTGGAAGAACGAGCAGTACTTC
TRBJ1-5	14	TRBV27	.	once	CASSLVDSNQPQHF	TGTGCCAGCAGTTTGGTTGACAGCAATCAGCCCCAGCATTTT
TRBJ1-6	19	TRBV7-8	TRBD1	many	CASSLDRDRESSYNSPLHF	TGTGCCAGCAGCTTAGACCGGGACAGAGAAAGCTCCTATAATTCACCCCTCCACTTT
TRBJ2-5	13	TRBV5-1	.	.	CASSLDTQETQYF	TGCGCCAGCAGCTTGGACACCCAAGAGACCCAGTACTTC
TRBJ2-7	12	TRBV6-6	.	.	CASSSGSYEQYF	TGTGCCAGCAGTTCCGGCTCCTACGAGCAGTACTTC
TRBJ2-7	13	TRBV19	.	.	CASRFGVGHEQYF	TGTGCCAGTAGGTTCGGGGTAGGGCACGAGCAGTACTTC
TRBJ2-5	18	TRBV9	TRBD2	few	CASSANTASGTSQETQYF	TGTGCCAGCAGCGCCAACACGGCTTCCGGGACTAGCCAAGAGACCCAGTACTTC
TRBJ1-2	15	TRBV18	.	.	CASSLYGKGEGGYTF	TGTGCCAGCTCACTATACGGAAAGGGCGAAGGGGGCTACACCTTC
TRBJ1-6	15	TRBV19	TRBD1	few	CASTNPQGGNSPLHF	TGTGCCAGTACCAACCCCCAGGGGGGTAATTCACCCCTCCACTTT
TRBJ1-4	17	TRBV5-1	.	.	CASRGGQGMETGEKLFF	TGCGCCAGCAGAGGAGGGCAGGGTATGGAAACTGGGGAAAAACTGTTTTTT
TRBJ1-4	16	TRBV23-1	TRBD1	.	CASSHINRGGDEKLFF	TGCGCCAGCAGTCACATCAACAGGGGAGGGGATGAAAAACTGTTTTTT
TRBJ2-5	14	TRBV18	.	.	CASSNRPLQETQYF	TGTGCCAGCTCAAACCGACCTCTCCAAGAGACCCAGTACTTC
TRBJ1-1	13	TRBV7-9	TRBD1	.	CASSRTGNTEAFF	TGTGCCAGCAGCCGGACAGGGAACACTGAAGCTTTCTTT
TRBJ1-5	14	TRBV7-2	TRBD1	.	CASSNQGAWQPQHF	TGTGCCAGCAGCAACCAGGGGGCTTGGCAGCCCCAGCATTTT
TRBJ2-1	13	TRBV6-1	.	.	CASSEIAYNEQFF	TGTGCCAGCAGTGAAATTGCCTACAATGAGCAGTTCTTC
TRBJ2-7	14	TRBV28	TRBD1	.	CASSFGQGGWEQYF	TGTGCCAGCAGTTTCGGACAGGGAGGTTGGGAGCAGTACTTC
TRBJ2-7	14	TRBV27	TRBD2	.	CASSSAGGPYEQYF	TGTGCCAGCAGTTCAGCGGGAGGGCCCTACGAGCAGTACTTC
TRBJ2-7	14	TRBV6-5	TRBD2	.	CASIRTSGRYEQYF	TGTGCCAGCATTCGGACTAGCGGGAGGTACGAGCAGTACTTC
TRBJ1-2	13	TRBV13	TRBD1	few	CASSPDRAYGYTF	TGTGCCAGCAGTCCGGACAGGGCCTATGGCTACACCTTC
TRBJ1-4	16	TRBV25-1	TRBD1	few	CASSDPLDRGGEKLFF	TGTGCCAGCAGTGATCCTCTGGACAGGGGGGGAGAAAAACTGTTTTTT
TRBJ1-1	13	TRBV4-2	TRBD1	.	CATTTGMNTEAFF	TGTGCCACCACGACAGGGATGAACACTGAAGCTTTCTTT
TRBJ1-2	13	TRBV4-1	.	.	CASSQATAYGYTF	TGCGCCAGCAGCCAAGCAACAGCCTATGGCTACACCTTC
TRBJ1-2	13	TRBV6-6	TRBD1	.	CASSNQQGASHTF	TGTGCCAGCAGTAATCAACAGGGGGCCTCTCACACCTTC
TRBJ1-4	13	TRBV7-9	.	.	CASSLLADEKLFF	TGTGCCAGCAGCTTACTGGCGGATGAAAAACTGTTTTTT
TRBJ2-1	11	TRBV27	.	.	CASSSVVEQFF	TGTGCCAGCAGTTCCGTTGTTGAGCAGTTCTTC
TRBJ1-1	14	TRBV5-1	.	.	CASRDTVGDTEAFF	TGCGCCAGCAGGGACACGGTAGGAGACACTGAAGCTTTCTTT
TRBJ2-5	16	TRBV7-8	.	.	CASSLVPVVPQETQYF	TGTGCCAGCAGCTTAGTCCCGGTAGTGCCACAAGAGACCCAGTACTTC
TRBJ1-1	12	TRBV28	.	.	CASIRGATEAFF	TGTGCCAGCATCCGGGGTGCCACTGAAGCTTTCTTT
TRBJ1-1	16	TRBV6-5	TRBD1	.	CASSYSRQGANTEAFF	TGTGCCAGCAGTTACTCAAGACAGGGGGCGAACACTGAAGCTTTCTTT
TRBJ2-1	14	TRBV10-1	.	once	CASSGQAGAYEQFF	TGCGCCAGCAGCGGACAGGCGGGGGCCTATGAGCAGTTCTTC
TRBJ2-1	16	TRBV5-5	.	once	CAITSGGQREYNEQFF	TGTGCCATTACCTCGGGGGGACAGCGAGAATACAATGAGCAGTTCTTC
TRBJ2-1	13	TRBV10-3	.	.	CAIIPDSYNEQFF	TGTGCCATCATACCGGACTCCTACAATGAGCAGTTCTTC
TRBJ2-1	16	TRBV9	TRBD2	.	CASSAAGLAGISEQFF	TGTGCCAGCAGCGCAGCGGGACTAGCGGGTATTAGTGAGCAGTTCTTC
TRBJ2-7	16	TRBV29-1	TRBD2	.	CSVEGFGGGYSYEQYF	TGCAGCGTTGAAGGGTTTGGGGGGGGTTACTCCTACGAGCAGTACTTC
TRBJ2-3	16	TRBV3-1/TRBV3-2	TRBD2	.	CASSQSRLAGADTQYF	TGTGCCAGCAGCCAATCCCGCCTAGCGGGGGCAGATACGCAGTATTTT
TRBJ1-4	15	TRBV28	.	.	CASSTRAGLSEKLFF	TGTGCCAGCAGTACCCGTGCGGGGTTGAGTGAAAAACTGTTTTTT
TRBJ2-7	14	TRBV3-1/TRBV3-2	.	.	CASSPGPGVYEQYF	TGTGCCAGCAGCCCCGGGCCGGGGGTCTACGAGCAGTACTTC
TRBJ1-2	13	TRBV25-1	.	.	CASSFPDQGGYTF	TGTGCCAGCAGTTTTCCCGACCAGGGGGGCTACACCTTC
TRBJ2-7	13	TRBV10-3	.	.	CATTAQGQYEQYF	TGTGCCACCACGGCCCAGGGCCAGTACGAGCAGTACTTC
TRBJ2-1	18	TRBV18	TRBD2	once	CASSPDSGLAGPYNEQFF	TGTGCCAGCTCACCAGACAGCGGACTAGCGGGACCCTACAATGAGCAGTTCTTC
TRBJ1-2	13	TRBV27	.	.	CASSQFQDYGYTF	TGTGCCAGCAGTCAGTTCCAGGACTATGGCTACACCTTC